This is a list of T cell receptor beta chains from one sample in a study of T cell responses to AZD1222 COVID-19 vaccine. The method was immunoSEQ multiplex PCR; TCRdb's version includes in-frame clones alone and lacks a portion of them. The data show 130,000 to 150,000 clones, roughly 91% seen once. The sequencing used peripheral blood, collected on day 0 of AZD1222 vaccination. These TCRs come from an adult in good health. The CDR3 runs from the conserved cysteine through the conserved F or W. A D gene is named only where the DNA matches it firmly. Some rows mark clone size as missing; the rest say once, few, many or name a class of expanded clone.

>NA|TRBJ1-1|TRBV5-1|NA
CASSPQGTEAFF
TGCGCCAGCAGCCCCCAAGGCACTGAAGCTTTCTTT
>NA|TRBJ1-1|TRBV1|NA
CTSSEAAQGIPFSNTEAFF
TGCACCAGCAGCGAAGCGGCACAGGGGATCCCTTTTTCGAACACTGAAGCTTTCTTT
>NA|TRBJ2-7|TRBV7-8|NA
CASRPRTSSNYEQYF
TGTGCCAGCAGACCGAGGACGTCCTCCAACTACGAGCAGTACTTC
>once|TRBJ1-2|TRBV18|TRBD1
CASSLSGQGTPGYTF
TGTGCCAGCTCCCTCTCGGGACAGGGGACCCCTGGCTACACCTTC
>NA|TRBJ2-3|TRBV12-5|NA
CASGLASGRQTHHTDTQYF
TGTGCTAGTGGTTTGGCCTCCGGGCGGCAGACCCACCACACAGATACGCAGTATTTT
>NA|TRBJ1-1|TRBV5-1|NA
CASSSVQRAEAFF
TGCGCCAGCAGTTCGGTTCAAAGGGCTGAAGCTTTCTTT
>NA|TRBJ1-5|TRBV5-1|TRBD1
CASSTGGNQPQHF
TGCGCCAGCAGTACAGGGGGCAATCAGCCCCAGCATTTT
>NA|TRBJ2-6|TRBV19|TRBD1
CASSNGQGWSGANVLTF
TGTGCCAGTAGTAACGGACAGGGTTGGTCTGGGGCCAACGTCCTGACTTTC
>NA|TRBJ2-2|TRBV7-8|NA
CASSRLWGPAGELFF
TGTGCCAGCAGCCGGCTTTGGGGGCCCGCCGGGGAGCTGTTTTTT
>NA|TRBJ2-3|TRBV7-2|NA
CASSYRSGEDTQYF
TGTGCCAGCAGCTACCGATCAGGGGAAGATACGCAGTATTTT
>NA|TRBJ1-2|TRBV7-8|NA
CASSLAVRGVGYGYTF
TGTGCCAGCAGCTTAGCCGTTCGTGGGGTTGGCTATGGCTACACCTTC
>NA|TRBJ1-2|TRBV19|TRBD1
CASSIDPRQGTNYGYTF
TGTGCCAGTAGTATAGATCCCCGACAGGGAACTAACTATGGCTACACCTTC
>NA|TRBJ2-7|TRBV2|NA
CASSEIGDRSEQYF
TGTGCCAGCAGTGAAATCGGCGACAGGTCCGAGCAGTACTTC
>once|TRBJ1-5|TRBV4-1|NA
CASSQDPRGPQHF
TGCGCCAGCAGCCAAGATCCGAGAGGGCCCCAGCATTTT
>NA|TRBJ2-3|TRBV12-3/TRBV12-4|TRBD1
CARRQGIDTQYF
TGTGCCAGGAGACAGGGAATAGATACGCAGTATTTT
>once|TRBJ2-5|TRBV18|TRBD2
CASSPPGGRGTTETQYF
TGTGCCAGCTCACCACCCGGTGGGCGGGGGACCACCGAGACCCAGTACTTC
>few|TRBJ1-2|TRBV14|NA
CASSQDPLYGYTF
TGTGCCAGCAGCCAAGACCCGTTATACGGCTACACCTTC
>NA|TRBJ1-2|TRBV2|NA
CASSRKGYGYTF
TGTGCCAGCAGTCGCAAGGGCTATGGCTACACCTTC
>NA|TRBJ2-1|TRBV7-8|NA
CASTEGRLSNEQFF
TGTGCCAGCACCGAGGGCCGGCTATCCAATGAGCAGTTCTTC
>NA|TRBJ2-1|TRBV24-1|NA
CATSDPIPAVRDLTNEQFF
TGTGCCACCAGTGATCCGATACCCGCCGTCCGGGACTTGACCAATGAGCAGTTCTTC
>NA|TRBJ1-1|TRBV12-5|NA
CASGLPIRNTEAFF
TGTGCTAGTGGTTTGCCCATCCGAAACACTGAAGCTTTCTTT
>NA|TRBJ2-1|TRBV6-5|TRBD2
CASSASGGSYNEQFF
TGTGCCAGCTCTGCTAGCGGGGGGTCCTACAATGAGCAGTTCTTC
>NA|TRBJ1-2|TRBV11-2|NA
CASRPPGTDQYGYTF
TGTGCCAGCAGACCTCCAGGGACGGACCAATATGGCTACACCTTC
>few|TRBJ2-7|TRBV29-1|NA
CSVALGSYEQYF
TGCAGCGTTGCGCTGGGGAGCTACGAGCAGTACTTC
>NA|TRBJ1-5|TRBV6-5|NA
CASSLGQINQPQHF
TGTGCCAGCAGTCTCGGACAGATCAATCAGCCCCAGCATTTT
>NA|TRBJ1-5|TRBV11-2|NA
CASSLAPGGSNQPQHF
TGTGCCAGCAGCTTAGCCCCCGGGGGAAGCAATCAGCCCCAGCATTTT
>once|TRBJ2-7|TRBV4-1|NA
CASSPVDLNYEQYF
TGCGCCAGCAGCCCGGTGGACTTAAACTACGAGCAGTACTTC
>once|TRBJ2-7|TRBV6-5|TRBD1
CASTGTADEQYF
TGTGCCAGCACTGGGACAGCAGACGAGCAGTACTTC